The next 7 T cell receptor beta chains were all read from a single sample in a study of monozygotic twins with inflammatory bowel disease. With the 5' RACE reads reprocessed, TCRdb shows one record per CDR3 protein and no DNA. This listing includes about 420,000 distinct CDR3 sequences. Sequences were obtained from blood. The receptor set was obtained from a human donor with ulcerative colitis or Crohn's disease, or a healthy co-twin of an affected twin (not recorded which).

The chain employs TRBV18 and TRBJ2-6; TCRdb's assignment of TRBD1 cannot be checked, as there is no DNA. The germline V gene encodes CDR1 KGHSH and CDR2 LQKENI. CDR3 length: 19 amino acids. CDR3 loop: CASSSLNPDTGSGANVLTF.

The CDR3 sequence is CASSFITRTDEETQYF. The V gene is TRBV7-8, the J gene TRBJ2-5; the D gene TCRdb calls, TRBD1, cannot be checked with no DNA. Germline CDR1 is SGHVS and CDR2 is FQNEAQ. The CDR3 length is 16 residues.

The genes are TRBV29-1 and TRBJ1-4; as DNA is missing, the TRBD1 call by TCRdb cannot be tested. The CDR3 runs 13 residues. Germline lookup yields CDR1 SQVTM and CDR2 ANQGSEA. Here the CDR3 reads CSAAGTGVGKLFF.

This chain connects TRBV5-1 to TRBJ2-1; TCRdb selects TRBD2, and the lack of DNA leaves this call unchecked. The germline gives CDR1 SGHRS, CDR2 YFSETQ. The CDR3 is made up of 18 amino acids. CDR3 sequence reads: CASSLEPGGQVRFNEQFF.

V is TRBV5-4 and J is TRBJ2-2; absent DNA, TCRdb's TRBD1 call cannot be checked. This CDR3 comprises 16 residues. Germline V gene sequence: CDR1 SGHNT, CDR2 YYREEE (reference sequence). The CDR3 here is CASSPRDGAPTGELFF.

The chain is built from TRBV7-2 and TRBJ2-7. Germline V gene lookup returns CDR1 SGHTA and CDR2 FQGNSA. The CDR3 loop spans 15 amino acids. This CDR3 reads CASSLVSQTPYEQYF.

This sequence joins TRBV27 and TRBJ2-3; TCRdb reports TRBD1, a call that lacks DNA to check it against. Looked up from germline, CDR1 is MNHEY and CDR2 is SMNVEV (reference sequence). The CDR3 consists of 14 residues. The CDR3 reads CASSLMPTGDTQYF.